The T cell receptor (beta chain) described here comes from a study of T cell changes during pregnancy in multiple sclerosis. This CDR3 spans 14 amino acids. The germline gives CDR1 LGHNT, CDR2 FRNRAP. Trimming removed 5 bases at V and 4 bases at J, with 14 bases between. Method: immunoSEQ multiplex PCR; TCRdb's copy keeps in-frame clones and lacks some. The sample carries about 40,000 clones, more than 90% recorded once. The V call is TRBV12-5, the J call TRBJ1-2, with D perhaps matching TRBD1 (5 bases). This TCR was sampled from a female donor with multiple sclerosis, enrolled in a pregnancy study. The starting material was peripheral blood, obtained before pregnancy. CDR3 sequence reads: CASGDPSGFYGYTF. The CDR3 coding sequence is TGTGCTAGTGGTGACCCCTCAGGGTTCTATGGCTACACCTTC. Drawing the rest from reference TRBV12-5 and TRBJ1-2, the complete variable domain is DARVTQTPRHKVTEMGQEVTMRCQPILGHNTVFWYRQTMMQGLELLAYFRNRAPLDDSGMPKDRFSAEMPDATLATLKIQPSEPRDSAVYFCASGDPSGFYGYTFGSGTRLTVV.